Presented here are 21 T cell receptor beta chains from one specimen sequenced in a study of T cell responses to AZD1222 COVID-19 vaccine. TCRdb keeps only in-frame clones here, not all; method: immunoSEQ multiplex PCR. The sample lists over 150,000 clones, 92% occurring once. Specimen: peripheral blood, collected on day 0 of MenACWY control vaccination. The origin of the receptors is an adult in good health.

This chain joins TRBV7-8 and TRBJ2-2, with TRBD1 identical over 8 bases. The CDR3 runs 13 residues. In germline, CDR1 is SGHVS, CDR2 FQNEAQ. Trimming at V came to 6 bases and at J to 6 bases, leaving 3 bases not matched to a gene. CDR3 nucleotide sequence: TGTGCCAGCAGATGGACAGGGCCCGGGGAGCTGTTTTTT. Residues: CASRWTGPGELFF.

The V gene is TRBV27, the J gene TRBJ2-3, with 10 bases that match TRBD2. CDR1 and CDR2 from the germline V gene are MNHEY and SMNVEV (reference sequence). The CDR3 runs to 16 residues. Unmatched junction bases numbered 10, after V lost 5 bases and J lost 5 bases. CDR3: CASSHSRAGGEDTQYF. In nucleotides, the CDR3 is TGTGCCAGCAGTCACTCAAGAGCGGGAGGGGAAGATACGCAGTATTTT.

The V call is TRBV14, the J call TRBJ1-6; 7 bases agree with TRBD1. The V gene end was trimmed by 1 base and the J gene end by 10 bases; junction bases not matched to a gene: 13. Germline-derived CDR1 and CDR2 are SGHDN and FVKESK. This CDR3 spans 17 amino acids. The CDR3 is CASSQGDRARYGSPLHF. Here the CDR3 DNA reads TGTGCCAGCAGCCAAGGAGACAGGGCCCGCTACGGGTCACCCCTCCACTTT. The whole variable domain, filled in from reference TRBV14 and TRBJ1-6, reads EAGVTQFPSHSVIEKGQTVTLRCDPISGHDNLYWYRRVMGKEIKFLLHFVKESKQDESGMPNNRFLAERTGGTYSTLKVQPAELEDSGVYFCASSQGDRARYGSPLHFGNGTRLTVT.

The rearrangement joins TRBV6-5 to TRBJ1-2; 7 bases line up with TRBD1. This CDR3 has 15 amino acids. J lost 3 bases, V lost 10 bases, and 14 bases had no gene match. The V gene's germline CDR1 is MNHEY and CDR2 SVGAGI. Here the CDR3 reads CATHSGTVRHYGYTF. The DNA of the CDR3 is TGTGCCACCCACTCCGGGACAGTCCGCCACTATGGCTACACCTTC.

Comment on this clone: Additional DNA sequences in this sample encode the identical CDR3. The V call is TRBV7-9, the J call TRBJ1-4; 7 nucleotides align to TRBD1. CDR1 is SEHNR, CDR2 FQNEAQ, per germline (reference sequence). V lost 1 base and J lost 4; bases outside the gene matches: 6. The CDR3 is 16 residues long. The CDR3 region has the DNA TGTGCCAGCAGCTTAGGACAGGGCAGAAATAATGAAAAACTGTTTTTT. Its protein product is CASSLGQGRNNEKLFF.

V usage is TRBV29-1 and J usage is TRBJ1-2; D is ambiguous. Germline values: CDR1 SQVTM, CDR2 ANQGSEA. V was clipped by 4 bases and J by 3 bases, with 9 bases between them. This CDR3 contains 12 residues. CDR3 sequence reads: CSVGTAYYGYTF. CDR3 nucleotide sequence: TGCAGCGTTGGGACGGCCTACTATGGCTACACCTTC.

The CDR3 DNA reads as TGTGCCAGCAGTTACTCCCCAAACCACGATACGCAGTATTTT. Translating it yields CASSYSPNHDTQYF. The V gene is TRBV6-6, the J gene TRBJ2-3; no reliable D call. Trimming took 0 bases from V and 6 from J, leaving 10 bases between them. The CDR3 is made up of 14 amino acids. Germline lookup yields CDR1 MNHNY and CDR2 SVGAGI (reference sequence).

This chain links TRBV5-4 with TRBJ1-1; D gene ambiguous. Germline V CDR1 and CDR2: SGHNT, YYREEE (reference sequence). The CDR3 has 15 residues. V lost 0 bases, J lost 0 bases, and 9 bases lay in between. CDR3 in amino acids: CASSLGRTMNTEAFF. CDR3 coding DNA: TGTGCCAGCAGCTTGGGGCGGACCATGAACACTGAAGCTTTCTTT. The variable domain in full, with the rest retrieved from reference TRBV5-4 and TRBJ1-1, is ETGVTQSPTHLIKTRGQQVTLRCSSQSGHNTVSWYQQALGQGPQFIFQYYREEENGRGNFPPRFSGLQFPNYSSELNVNALELDDSALYLCASSLGRTMNTEAFFGQGTRLTVV.

The J gene is TRBJ2-5, the V gene TRBV27, with 11 bases matching TRBD2. The V gene end was trimmed by 1 base and the J gene end by 1 base; junction bases not matched to a gene: 8. This CDR3 region has 18 residues. The germline V gene has CDR1 MNHEY and CDR2 SMNVEV (reference sequence). The CDR3 spells CASSLLALAGGIQETQYF. The CDR3 nucleotides are TGTGCCAGCAGTTTATTGGCCCTAGCGGGAGGTATCCAAGAGACCCAGTACTTC.

The chain recombines TRBV4-1 with TRBJ2-3, with 10 bases that match TRBD1. The CDR3 covers 15 residues. Trimming took 1 base from V and 5 from J; bases not matched to a gene: 3. Germline CDR1 MGHRA, CDR2 YSYEKL. CDR3 nucleotide sequence: TGCGCCAGCAGCCAAGTCGGACAGGGGGAAGATACGCAGTATTTT. This codes for CASSQVGQGEDTQYF.

The CDR3 bases are TGTGCCAGCAGTTGGGGTTTCCAGGGGTATGGCTACACCTTC. The encoded protein is CASSWGFQGYGYTF. This sequence joins TRBV27 and TRBJ1-2; D is possibly TRBD1 (6 bases). V lost 4 bases and J 5 bases, leaving 14 bases between the germline ends. The CDR3 runs to 14 residues. The germline CDR1 and CDR2 sequences are MNHEY and SMNVEV (reference sequence).

This chain joins TRBV4-3 and TRBJ1-4; a weak D match, TRBD1 (6 bases). CDR1 is LGHNA and CDR2 is YSLEER in the germline V gene. The CDR3 length is 15 residues. Trimming removed 5 bases from V and 6 bases from J, with 16 bases in between. The CDR3 spells CASSSTGGPDEKLFF. DNA of the CDR3: TGCGCCAGCAGCTCTACGGGGGGCCCGGATGAAAAACTGTTTTTT.

The chain links TRBV11-1 to TRBJ2-7, with 11 positions matching TRBD2. Germline V gene sequence: CDR1 SGHAT, CDR2 FQDESV (reference sequence). The junction had 5 bases not matched to a gene; V was cut back by 4 bases and J by 0 bases. This CDR3 comprises 16 residues. The DNA for the CDR3 is TGTGCCAGCAGCTCAACTAGCGGGAGTGCCTCCTACGAGCAGTACTTC. This translates into CASSSTSGSASYEQYF.

A single count supports this clone. J is TRBJ1-1 and V is TRBV2, with D hard to call. The CDR3 has 13 residues. V dropped 5 bases and J dropped 1 base, with 8 bases sitting between them. Germline lookup yields CDR1 SNHLY and CDR2 FYNNEI. In nucleotides, the CDR3 is TGTGCCAGCAGTCAGGAGGGGAACACTGAAGCTTTCTTT. As protein: CASSQEGNTEAFF. Combining the CDR3 with reference TRBV2 and TRBJ1-1 gives the whole variable domain EPEVTQTPSHQVTQMGQEVILRCVPISNHLYFYWYRQILGQKVEFLVSFYNNEISEKSEIFDDQFSVERPDGSNFTLKIRSTKLEDSAMYFCASSQEGNTEAFFGQGTRLTVV.

The rearrangement joins TRBV28 to TRBJ1-5, with D possibly TRBD1 on 5 matching bases. CDR3 length: 14 amino acids. The germline V and J ends were trimmed by 5 bases and 7 bases, with 15 bases remaining between them. Germline V gene sequence: CDR1 MDHEN, CDR2 SYDVKM. The CDR3 reads CASSGIQGSQPQHF. CDR3 in DNA: TGTGCCAGCAGTGGTATCCAGGGCTCCCAGCCCCAGCATTTT. Together with reference TRBV28 and TRBJ1-5, the CDR3 gives the full variable domain: DVKVTQSSRYLVKRTGEKVFLECVQDMDHENMFWYRQDPGLGLRLIYFSYDVKMKEKGDIPEGYSVSREKKERFSLILESASTNQTSMYLCASSGIQGSQPQHFGDGTRLSIL.

The chain uses TRBV12-3 or TRBV12-4 and TRBJ1-5, with D perhaps TRBD1 (5 bases). This CDR3 spans 13 amino acids. V dropped 8 bases and J dropped 4 bases, with 12 bases sitting between them. The DNA for the CDR3 is TGTGCCAGCTCGGGGCTACTAAATCAGCCCCAGCATTTT. It is translated as CASSGLLNQPQHF.

J is TRBJ1-2 and V is TRBV27, with D possibly being TRBD1 (6 bases). Trimming removed 6 bases from V and 4 bases from J, with 15 bases in between. CDR1 MNHEY and CDR2 SMNVEV come from the germline V gene (reference sequence). The CDR3 covers 14 residues. CDR3 bases: TGTGCCAGCAGCGAAACACAGGGTCTCTATGGCTACACCTTC. Translation gives CASSETQGLYGYTF.

The chain employs TRBV5-8 and TRBJ2-6, with D maybe TRBD1 (6 bases). The ends were cut back, 6 bases at V and 0 bases at J, with 13 bases in the middle. The germline gives CDR1 SGHTS, CDR2 YDEGEE. The CDR3 totals 16 residues. CDR3 region: CASTRTVTSGANVLTF. CDR3 bases: TGTGCCAGCACCAGGACAGTAACCTCTGGGGCCAACGTCCTGACTTTC.

This clone was detected only a few times. The genes are TRBV19 and TRBJ1-2; the match to TRBD1 covers 9 bases. With V trimmed by 9 bases and J by 1 base, 6 bases remained unmatched. This CDR3 contains 14 residues. Germline-derived CDR1 and CDR2 are LNHDA and SQIVND (reference sequence). The CDR3 coding sequence is TGTGCCAGCCTCCGGACAGGGGATAACTATGGCTACACCTTC. This codes for CASLRTGDNYGYTF.

The chain links TRBV10-1 to TRBJ2-3; D possibly uses TRBD1 or TRBD2 (6 bases each). The V end lost 8 bases, the J end lost 2 bases, and 26 bases lay between the germline ends. Per germline, CDR1 WNHNN and CDR2 SYGVQD (reference sequence). This CDR3 contains 18 residues. DNA of the CDR3: TGCGCCAGCCCCCCGGACTATTGTTTGGGGGGCTCCACAGATACGCAGTATTTT. Encoded protein: CASPPDYCLGGSTDTQYF.

The rearrangement uses TRBV18 and TRBJ1-3, with D maybe TRBD1 (5 bases). The V and J ends lost 4 bases and 0 bases respectively, with 13 bases between them. CDR1 KGHSH and CDR2 LQKENI come from the germline V gene. CDR3 length equals 16 residues. The CDR3 DNA reads TGTGCCAGCTCACTCGGGACCTCCCGCTCTGGAAACACCATATATTTT. Translated, it gives CASSLGTSRSGNTIYF. The whole variable domain, filled in from reference TRBV18 and TRBJ1-3, reads NAGVMQNPRHLVRRRGQEARLRCSPMKGHSHVYWYRQLPEEGLKFMVYLQKENIIDESGMPKERFSAEFPKEGPSILRIQQVVRGDSAAYFCASSLGTSRSGNTIYFGEGSWLTVV.